This T cell receptor (beta chain) came from a study of T cell repertoires in cytomegalovirus infection. Study-level background: Matching HLA type, along with CMV infection, was indicated by public TCR beta signatures. Notes on the study in general: It was HLA-C-restricted CMV-specific TCR beta clonotypes that dominated the response ex vivo. Identification of carriers of CMV plus the relevant HLA was performed using cumulative public TCR beta family frequency.

Turning to this clonotype: Its target is unknown.

Via MiXCR, TCRdb re-called the reads, giving one row per CDR3 protein. The table has around 330,000 distinct CDR3 sequences, under 20% seen once; the top ten hold around 12%. CDR3 length equals 16 residues. The germline gives CDR1 SNHLY, CDR2 FYNNEI. V lost 7 bases to trimming and J lost 0 bases; unmatched junction nucleotides: 10. The chain joins TRBV2 to TRBJ2-7; 9 bases fit TRBD1. Sequencing was carried out using PBMCs. This clonotype was sampled from a human donor in good health (CMV status not recorded). Some clones in this sample may be carry-over from other donors' samples. The CDR3 spells CASNDPGTGSSYEQYF. The DNA of the CDR3 is TGTGCCAGCAATGATCCCGGGACAGGGAGCTCCTACGAGCAGTACTTC.